These 2 T cell receptor beta chains were all obtained from the same sample, sequenced in a study of technical replicates of blood from a handful of donors. Sequenced by immunoSEQ multiplex PCR; TCRdb stores in-frame clones only, minus some. This table holds some 70,000 clones, less than 98% found once. The sample taken for sequencing was T cells isolated from PBMCs. Every receptor here comes from a human donor in good health.

The J gene is TRBJ1-4, the V gene TRBV28; tentative D call: TRBD1 (5 bases). Germline CDR1 MDHEN, CDR2 SYDVKM. Trimming pared 7 bases from V and 8 bases from J, leaving 23 bases between. CDR3 length equals 16 residues. CDR3 nucleotide sequence: TGTGCCAGCATCCTAAGTGGGGACCCGGGGGGAGAAAAACTGTTTTTT. Translating it yields CASILSGDPGGEKLFF. Together with reference TRBV28 and TRBJ1-4, the CDR3 gives the full variable domain: DVKVTQSSRYLVKRTGEKVFLECVQDMDHENMFWYRQDPGLGLRLIYFSYDVKMKEKGDIPEGYSVSREKKERFSLILESASTNQTSMYLCASILSGDPGGEKLFFGSGTQLSVL.

The CDR3 sequence: CASSTHLAGVYNEQFF. The CDR3 coding sequence is TGTGCCAGCAGTACGCATCTAGCGGGAGTTTACAATGAGCAGTTCTTC. The V and J genes are TRBV28 and TRBJ2-1; 10 nucleotides agree with TRBD2. CDR1 and CDR2 (germline): MDHEN, SYDVKM. This CDR3 region has 16 residues. After removal of 5 bases from V and 4 bases from J, the junction contained 8 bases not matched to a gene.